This T cell receptor beta chain was identified during a study of vaccination and CD4 T cells after COVID-19. The wider study: Overlapping peptides covering the spike proteins of SARS-CoV-2, HCoV-NL63, HCoV-OC43 and HCoV-229E were added to stimulate cells.

Treatment noted: approximately nine-day PBMC culture with coronavirus spike peptide pools or control peptides (ViraFEST assay). Cultured CD4+ T cells had their DNA profiled by the Oncomine TCR Beta short-read assay. From the PCR reads, TCRdb called clonotypes with MiXCR, one entry per CDR3 protein. The sample has about 20,000 distinct CDR3 sequences, over 50% seen once. For this clonotype: Its antigen is undetermined.

Germline V gene lookup returns CDR1 LGHDT and CDR2 YNNKEL (reference sequence). This CDR3 has 15 residues. V shed 0 bases and J shed 10 bases, with 13 bases lying between them. The source is a human donor who had recovered from COVID-19. The chain combines TRBV3-1 with TRBJ1-6, with a tentative D call TRBD1 (5 bases). Material for sequencing was CD4+ T cells from blood, cultured in vitro. In DNA form, the CDR3 reads TGTGCCAGCAGCCAAGAGGCGGGGGGAGGATCACCCCTCCACTTT. It codes for CASSQEAGGGSPLHF.